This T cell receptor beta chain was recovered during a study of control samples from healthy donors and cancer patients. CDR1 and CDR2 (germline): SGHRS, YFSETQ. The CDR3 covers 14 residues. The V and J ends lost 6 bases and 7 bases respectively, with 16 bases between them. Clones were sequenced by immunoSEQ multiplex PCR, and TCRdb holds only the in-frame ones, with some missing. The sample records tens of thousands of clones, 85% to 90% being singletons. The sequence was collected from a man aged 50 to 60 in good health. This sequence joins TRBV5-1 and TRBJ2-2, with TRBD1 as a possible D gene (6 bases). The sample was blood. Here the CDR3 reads CASKPRGEGGELFF. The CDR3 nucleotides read TGCGCCAGCAAACCCAGGGGAGAGGGCGGGGAGCTGTTTTTT.